These 21 T cell receptor beta chains were sequenced from one sample in a study of T-cell reconstitution after alpha-beta-depleted transplantation in children. Construction of the TCRbeta library involved unique molecular identifiers. Using its own MiXCR run on the PCR reads, TCRdb lists one record per CDR3 protein. The sample includes over 200,000 distinct CDR3 sequences, approximately 17% of them seen just once. The material sequenced was PBMCs, mostly from graft donor cells, taken 360 days after TCRalphabeta/CD19-depleted stem cell transplant. Receptor source: a male patient under 10 years old who had a stem cell transplant for acute lymphoblastic leukemia, so the T cells may come from the graft donor.

This clonotype was recorded many times. The J gene is TRBJ2-3, the V gene TRBV12-3 or TRBV12-4; D unclear. The germline V and J ends were trimmed by 3 bases and 4 bases, with 11 bases remaining between them. This CDR3 region has 14 residues. As DNA, the CDR3 is TGTGCCAGCAGTTTGGGTCCTGGAGCAGATACGCAGTATTTT. It codes for CASSLGPGADTQYF.

The chain links TRBV12-3 or TRBV12-4 to TRBJ2-7; perhaps TRBD1 as D (5 bases). This CDR3 contains 14 residues. V lost 6 bases to trimming and J lost 5 bases, with 17 bases between them. In nucleotides, the CDR3 is TGTGCCAGCAGCGCCGAGACAGTCTCTAACGAGCAGTACTTC. It yields the protein CASSAETVSNEQYF.

This clonotype has only a few counts. The chain carries TRBV12-3 or TRBV12-4 and TRBJ1-4; 9 bases align to TRBD1. Trimming removed 6 bases from V and 8 bases from J; junction bases left unmatched: 16. This CDR3 comprises 17 residues. The CDR3 sequence is CASRGRSGDRVGEKLFF. The CDR3 nucleotides read TGTGCCAGCAGAGGACGCTCCGGGGACAGGGTAGGGGAAAAACTGTTTTTT.

This clonotype has a count of ten or more. The chain links TRBV5-6 to TRBJ2-7; weak D call: TRBD2 (6 bases). The CDR3 is 14 residues long. V was pared by 4 bases and J by 4 bases, with 15 bases between. The V gene's germline CDR1 is SGHDT and CDR2 YYEEEE. The CDR3 loop is CASSAPGLSYEQYF. CDR3 in DNA: TGTGCCAGCAGCGCGCCGGGACTCTCATACGAGCAGTACTTC.

This clonotype was counted a few times. V and J are TRBV5-1 and TRBJ2-5; no firm D call. This CDR3 has 14 residues. V was pared by 1 base and J by 1 base, with 8 bases between. Germline lookup yields CDR1 SGHRS and CDR2 YFSETQ. The CDR3 coding sequence is TGCGCCAGCAGCTTGACAGTACTCCAAGAGACCCAGTACTTC. It translates to CASSLTVLQETQYF.

V usage is TRBV10-3 and J usage is TRBJ1-1; maybe TRBD1 (5 bases). Germline values: CDR1 ENHRY, CDR2 SYGVKD. This CDR3 has 11 amino acids. V lost 11 bases to trimming and J lost 4 bases, with 11 bases between them. Written as DNA, the CDR3 is TGTGCCTCACGGGACGGCACTGAAGCTTTCTTT. Protein: CASRDGTEAFF.

This clonotype has more than one count but fewer than ten. J is TRBJ2-5 and V is TRBV7-2; D unclear. Trimming removed 5 bases from V and 3 bases from J, with 13 bases in between. The germline V gene has CDR1 SGHTA and CDR2 FQGNSA. The CDR3 length is 14 residues. The CDR3 sequence: CASSDLTRKETQYF. In DNA, the CDR3 is TGTGCCAGCAGCGACCTGACCAGAAAAGAGACCCAGTACTTC.

The V call is TRBV4-1, the J call TRBJ1-3, with a tentative D call TRBD1 (5 bases). Trimming took off 1 base at V and 5 bases at J, with 9 bases between the two ends. Germline V gives CDR1 MGHRA, CDR2 YSYEKL. The CDR3 runs to 14 residues. The CDR3 loop is CASSQAGGRNTIYF. CDR3 DNA: TGCGCCAGCAGCCAAGCGGGGGGGAGAAACACCATATATTTT.

CDR3 coding DNA: TGTGCCAGCAGCCCCGGGACATCTTTGGCCTACGAGCAGTACTTC. Its protein product is CASSPGTSLAYEQYF. The rearrangement joins TRBV7-7 to TRBJ2-7, with a weak D call TRBD1 (6 bases). The germline V gene has CDR1 SSHAT and CDR2 FNYEAQ (reference sequence). Trimming removed 5 bases from V and 2 bases from J, with 16 bases in between. This CDR3 is built from 15 residues.

In this sample, this clonotype turned up a few times. The chain uses TRBV27 and TRBJ1-5; the D gene is possibly TRBD1 (5 bases). The CDR3 loop spans 15 amino acids. With 4 bases removed from V and 3 bases from J, the gap between germline ends came to 13 bases. Germline CDR1 MNHEY, CDR2 SMNVEV (reference sequence). This chain's CDR3 is CASSSTGTYNQPQHF. Here the CDR3 DNA reads TGTGCCAGCAGTTCAACCGGGACTTACAATCAGCCCCAGCATTTT.

Comments on this clonotype: One end of the junction does not line up with germline, which may come from a read error. This chain connects TRBV5-1 to TRBJ2-1, with 12 bases aligning to TRBD2. CDR3 size: 15 residues. Germline V gene sequence: CDR1 SGHRS, CDR2 YFSETQ. The CDR3 sequence is CACSRLAGVGNEQFF. In DNA, the CDR3 is TGCGCCTGCAGCCGACTAGCGGGAGTGGGGAATGAGCAGTTCTTC.

The chain joins TRBV11-1 to TRBJ2-3, with D perhaps matching TRBD2 (6 bases). CDR3 length: 18 residues. V lost 1 base to trimming and J lost 4 bases, with 21 bases between them. The V gene's germline CDR1 is SGHAT and CDR2 FQDESV (reference sequence). CDR3 protein: CASSLVRASRGLADTQYF. The CDR3 DNA reads as TGTGCCAGCAGCTTAGTTCGCGCATCGCGGGGCCTAGCAGATACGCAGTATTTT.

This clonotype was seen only a few times. V gene TRBV12-3 or TRBV12-4 combines with J gene TRBJ2-1; D is perhaps TRBD2 (6 bases). Trimming cost V 6 bases and J 9 bases, with 15 bases left between them. This CDR3 comprises 13 residues. The CDR3 DNA sequence: TGTGCCAGCAGCCTGGGGCGGGGCGGTGAGCAGTTCTTC. Translation gives CASSLGRGGEQFF.

This clonotype showed up many times. The chain carries TRBV29-1 and TRBJ1-1; tentatively, D is TRBD1 (5 bases). Trimming shortened V by 0 bases and J by 1 base, and 12 bases separated the two germline ends. CDR3 length equals 15 residues. Germline V gene lookup returns CDR1 SQVTM and CDR2 ANQGSEA. CDR3 bases: TGCAGCGTTGAAGATCGAAGGGGACGGAACACTGAAGCTTTCTTT. Its protein product is CSVEDRRGRNTEAFF.

The rearrangement links TRBV7-2 to TRBJ1-1, with 7 positions matching TRBD1. Germline V gene data show CDR1 as SGHTA and CDR2 as FQGNSA. The V segment lost 6 bases and the J segment 12 bases; nucleotides outside the gene matches: 16. The CDR3 consists of 14 residues. CDR3 sequence reads: CASSFTTGAERSFF. The CDR3 coding sequence is TGTGCCAGCAGTTTTACCACAGGGGCGGAGAGGTCTTTCTTT.

J is TRBJ2-3 and V is TRBV12-3 or TRBV12-4; maybe TRBD2 (6 bases). Trimming shortened V by 6 bases and J by 2 bases, and 12 bases separated the two germline ends. The CDR3 is 14 amino acids. CDR3 sequence (DNA): TGTGCCAGCAGCCCCCGGACTAACACAGATACGCAGTATTTT. Protein product: CASSPRTNTDTQYF.

This clonotype was recorded a few times. The gene calls are TRBV18 and TRBJ2-7, with TRBD1 as a possible D gene (7 bases). Trimming took off 5 bases at V and 2 bases at J, with 16 bases between the two ends. Looked up from germline, CDR1 is KGHSH and CDR2 is LQKENI. The CDR3 is made up of 15 amino acids. The CDR3 DNA follows: TGTGCCAGCTCAGGAGGGGGCAGCGAGGCCTACGAGCAGTACTTC. It yields the protein CASSGGGSEAYEQYF. The whole variable domain, filled in from reference TRBV18 and TRBJ2-7, reads NAGVMQNPRHLVRRRGQEARLRCSPMKGHSHVYWYRQLPEEGLKFMVYLQKENIIDESGMPKERFSAEFPKEGPSILRIQQVVRGDSAAYFCASSGGGSEAYEQYFGPGTRLTVT.

The chain joins TRBV3-1 to TRBJ1-5; 10 bases agree with TRBD1. Trimming at V came to 4 bases and at J to 7 bases, leaving 10 bases not matched to a gene. Germline CDR1 is LGHDT and CDR2 is YNNKEL (reference sequence). The CDR3 extends over 16 amino acids. CDR3 sequence: CASSPSPGQGDQPQHF. DNA for the CDR3: TGTGCCAGCAGCCCATCCCCCGGACAGGGGGACCAGCCCCAGCATTTT.

The chain combines TRBV12-3 or TRBV12-4 with TRBJ2-6, with D maybe TRBD1 (6 bases). The V and J ends lost 4 bases and 0 bases respectively, with 16 bases between them. CDR3 length: 18 amino acids. The CDR3 protein is CASSSIRQVSSGANVLTF. In nucleotides, the CDR3 is TGTGCCAGCAGTTCGATAAGACAGGTTAGCTCTGGGGCCAACGTCCTGACTTTC.

This clonotype was observed many times. The chain is built from TRBV20-1 and TRBJ1-2, with D perhaps TRBD1 (5 bases). The CDR3 loop spans 13 amino acids. Germline lookup yields CDR1 DFQATT and CDR2 SNEGSKA (reference sequence). V was trimmed by 6 bases and J by 3 bases, leaving 14 bases between them. As DNA, the CDR3 is TGCAGTGCCATGAACCCGGGGGACTATGGCTACACCTTC. Translation gives CSAMNPGDYGYTF.

This sequence joins TRBV18 and TRBJ2-7, with unresolved D. This CDR3 is 12 amino acids long. The V gene's germline CDR1 is KGHSH and CDR2 LQKENI. V lost 0 bases and J 7 bases, leaving 7 bases between the germline ends. The CDR3, as DNA: TGTGCCAGCTCACCACCAGGTGGGGAGCAGTACTTC. Amino acid sequence: CASSPPGGEQYF.